The T cell receptor (beta chain) described here comes from a study of shared clonotypes between healthy human individuals (dated by TCRdb to between 2020 and 2021). Background on the whole study: Two women and a few men aged 18 to 49 years were included in the cohort. Per donor, leukapheresis produced somewhere between about 0.9 and 9.5 billion PBMCs. Different laboratories and diverse techniques were used to prepare libraries and sequence TCR repertoires, to increase sequencing depth and limit assay-specific biases. Blood TCR repertoires of several healthy adults were deeply sequenced to estimate repertoire size and the extent of clonotype sharing between individuals. For each donor, CD4 naive and CD4 memory were each run on three plates, CD8 naive on two plates, and CD8 memory on one plate. General findings and caveats noted by the study authors: Incomplete sequencing was indicated by rarefaction of sorted-subset datasets, despite the large sequencing depth. The small number of donors limited the genetic and exposure-history diversity represented. Sampling was restricted to blood, and TCR repertoires in tissues likely differ from the TCR repertoires found in blood. Estimated clonotype richness was generally larger for naive than for memory subsets. Compared with non-shared clonotypes, clonotypes shared by all four sorted-subset donors had higher generation probabilities. Pairwise subsampling indicated that sequencing depth was expected to affect the degree of clonotype sharing among donors. Across four donors, 5% to 6% of naive CD4, over 3% of naive CD8, approximately 2.5% of memory CD4, and approximately 0.4% of memory CD8 clonotypes were shared.

Sequences MNHNY (CDR1) and SVGAGI (CDR2) are obtained from the germline V gene (reference sequence). Including cysteine and phenylalanine, the CDR3 has 13 amino acids. This entry keeps only the CDR3 DNA: 39 bases, framed from base 1. V drops 8 bases and J drops 1 base, leaving 9 bases in between. Healthy HIV-negative adults with no recently reported acute infections or vaccinations were included as donors. Every donor was a Caucasian adult living in Nashville, Tennessee, USA. CD4+ T cells were enriched by magnetic negative selection, after which naive cells were positively selected on CD45RA and the negative fraction was taken as the memory subset. Blood was obtained by leukapheresis, after which PBMCs were separated by Ficoll-Histopaque density gradient centrifugation and cryopreserved in liquid nitrogen vapor phase. Analytical flow cytometry was used to check the purity and quantity of every magnetically sorted T cell population. From each sorted fraction, genomic DNA was isolated and quantified by UV absorbance on a Nanodrop 2000c.

Using the deep immunoSEQ assay, multiplex PCR amplified TCR CDR3 regions from genomic DNA. For each cell subset, the extracted genomic DNA was distributed evenly across all wells of several immunoSEQ 96-well plates, and each plate served as one replicate. Each replicate PCR for sorted subsets received about 0.2 ug genomic DNA, equal to roughly 33,000 T cell genomes. Purified libraries were measured with a Qubit 3.0 fluorometer, size-checked on a Bioanalyzer 2100, and measured again with the KAPA Library Quantification kit. A separate single-read 150-cycle Illumina NextSeq 550 flow cell was used to sequence each immunoSEQ 96-well plate. As for the authors' bioinformatics: Because the immunoSEQ output included only junctional sequences and no quality scores, the filtering could not be the same as the filtering used for full-length reads. To assign V/J genes and CDR3, sequences were annotated using PyIR, a Python wrapper for IgBLAST v1.9, with IMGT germline references. Reads were removed for weak V/J assignments (E-value above 1e-6), missing CDR3, stop codons, out-of-frame junctions, or ambiguous translated residues. A V3J clonotype was defined by an identical inferred V gene, J gene, and CDR3 amino acid sequence. The percentage overlap between two repertoires was calculated by dividing the number of shared unique clonotypes by the size of the smaller repertoire. RTK rarefaction, the Chao1 estimator, and Recon v2.1 estimates of unobserved clonotypes were used to assess repertoire richness. For all TCRbeta clonotypes obtained by the gDNA method from a few donors, generation probabilities were computed with OLGA. TCRdb holds this immuneACCESS table with in-frame rearrangements only. Some clones are missing; in checked studies, unresolved V genes explain under half, and the rest has no known cause. The DNA gave D and trimming, while V, J and clone size come from that table. The sample table records some 680,000 clones; roughly 73% of these occur just once. 1.5% to 2% of the sample is held by the ten biggest clonotypes.

Remarks on this clone: Its specific antigen is unknown. Base qualities are not recorded, but no much larger clone differs from it by a single base.

Recombination connected TRBV6-6 to TRBJ1-5, with the D gene too uncertain to name. This TCR was sampled from a woman in her 30s in good health. Sample: memory CD4+ T cells sorted from blood. What the cell subset or site label conveys for this sample: CD45RA-negative fraction. The DNA is as follows: TGTGCCAGCCGGGTTGGCAGCAATCAGCCCCAGCATTTT. Translated, this gives CASRVGSNQPQHF.